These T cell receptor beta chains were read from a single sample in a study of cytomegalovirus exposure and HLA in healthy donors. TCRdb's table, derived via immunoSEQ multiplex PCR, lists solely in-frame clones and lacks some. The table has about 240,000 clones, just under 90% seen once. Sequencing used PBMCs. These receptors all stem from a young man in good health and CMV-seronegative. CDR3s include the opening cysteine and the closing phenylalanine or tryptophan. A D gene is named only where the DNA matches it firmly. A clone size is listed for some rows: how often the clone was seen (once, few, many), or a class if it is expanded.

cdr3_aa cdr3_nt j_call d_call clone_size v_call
CASSLSGINNEQFF TGTGCCAGCAGCTTAAGCGGAATAAACAATGAGCAGTTCTTC TRBJ2-1 NA NA TRBV7-3
CASSTQVAGGELFF TGTGCCAGCAGCACCCAAGTTGCGGGCGGGGAGCTGTTTTTT TRBJ2-2 NA NA TRBV9
CASSSGQYNEQFF TGCGCCAGCAGCTCGGGACAGTACAATGAGCAGTTCTTC TRBJ2-1 TRBD1 NA TRBV5-1
CASIQKGQGYGYTF TGTGCCAGTATTCAAAAGGGACAGGGCTATGGCTACACCTTC TRBJ1-2 TRBD1 NA TRBV19
CASSLLAGGNTIYF TGTGCCAGCAGTCTCCTGGCAGGGGGAAACACCATATATTTT TRBJ1-3 NA NA TRBV28
CASSFSIGGGTDTQYF TGTGCCAGCAGCTTCTCTATAGGGGGTGGCACAGATACGCAGTATTTT TRBJ2-3 NA NA TRBV7-6
CASSYSTGDILHF TGTGCCAGCAGTTACTCGACAGGGGACATCCTCCACTTT TRBJ1-6 TRBD1 NA TRBV6-5
CASSSRQADPSTDTQYF TGTGCCAGCAGTTCCCGACAGGCCGATCCTAGCACAGATACGCAGTATTTT TRBJ2-3 NA NA TRBV28
CASSLDYRTGRYEQYF TGTGCCAGCAGCTTAGATTACAGGACAGGGAGGTACGAGCAGTACTTC TRBJ2-7 TRBD1 NA TRBV11-2
CSVDFWTGVGVTEAFF TGCAGCGTTGACTTTTGGACAGGGGTAGGGGTCACTGAAGCTTTCTTT TRBJ1-1 TRBD1 NA TRBV29-1
CASSLPAGELFF TGTGCCAGCAGTCTACCCGCCGGGGAGCTGTTTTTT TRBJ2-2 NA NA TRBV6-5
CASRSAGFSNQPQHF TGTGCCAGCAGGTCCGCGGGATTCAGCAATCAGCCCCAGCATTTT TRBJ1-5 NA NA TRBV6-1
CASRPIVGGRLSYEQYF TGTGCCAGCAGACCTATTGTGGGGGGGCGTCTCTCCTACGAGCAGTACTTC TRBJ2-7 NA NA TRBV11-2
CASSLGLAGGLLYTGELFF TGCGCCAGCAGCTTGGGGCTAGCGGGAGGACTCCTCTACACCGGGGAGCTGTTTTTT TRBJ2-2 TRBD2 NA TRBV5-1
CSVGMGQGTGELFF TGCAGCGTTGGTATGGGACAGGGCACCGGGGAGCTGTTTTTT TRBJ2-2 TRBD1 NA TRBV29-1
CASSSTGGGVGETQYF TGTGCCAGCAGCTCAACAGGGGGCGGGGTTGGGGAGACCCAGTACTTC TRBJ2-5 TRBD1 NA TRBV7-2
CASMEGAGDTQYF TGCGCCAGCATGGAGGGGGCCGGGGATACGCAGTATTTT TRBJ2-3 NA once TRBV5-1
CASSSGTGTDTQYF TGTGCCAGCTCGTCCGGGACAGGGACAGATACGCAGTATTTT TRBJ2-3 TRBD1 NA TRBV18
CSVVPYSYNEQFF TGCAGCGTTGTCCCGTATTCCTACAATGAGCAGTTCTTC TRBJ2-1 NA NA TRBV29-1
CSVLDGTYEQYF TGCAGCGTCCTTGACGGGACCTACGAGCAGTACTTC TRBJ2-7 NA NA TRBV29-1
CASSLDRDRAYEQYF TGTGCCAGCAGCTTAGATAGGGACAGGGCCTACGAGCAGTACTTC TRBJ2-7 TRBD1 NA TRBV7-8
CSVEEGTGLPYEQYF TGCAGCGTTGAAGAGGGAACCGGACTTCCCTACGAGCAGTACTTC TRBJ2-7 NA NA TRBV29-1
CASSLDRSGNTIYF TGTGCCAGCAGCCTCGACAGATCGGGAAACACCATATATTTT TRBJ1-3 NA few TRBV11-2
CASSPPAGSETQYF TGTGCCAGCTCACCACCCGCCGGTTCGGAGACCCAGTACTTC TRBJ2-5 NA NA TRBV18
CASSVVRVEQYF TGTGCCAGCAGCGTAGTCAGGGTAGAGCAGTACTTC TRBJ2-7 NA NA TRBV9
CASSLLRGGPNEQFF TGTGCCAGCAGTTTATTGCGGGGGGGGCCGAATGAGCAGTTCTTC TRBJ2-1 TRBD2 NA TRBV27
CASSLTGGTYEQYF TGCGCCAGCAGCTTAACAGGGGGCACCTACGAGCAGTACTTC TRBJ2-7 TRBD1 NA TRBV5-1